This T cell receptor beta chain was identified during a study of blood T cell repertoires in COVID-19. Study-level background: The United States, Italy and Spain provided the acute and convalescent COVID-19 samples. In each case, the material was cDNA or gDNA derived from T cells, B-cell-depleted T cells, or PBMCs.

The germline CDR1 and CDR2 sequences are GTSNPN and SVGIG (reference sequence). Between the trimmed V and J ends, which lost 1 base and 4 bases, there was a span of 16 bases. The CDR3 is 15 residues long. This clone was seen a few times. Per the study methods: Amplification with reference gene primers provided the estimates of nucleated cell counts. Assay: immunoSEQ multiplex PCR; the TCRdb copy retains only in-frame clones and omits some. V, J and clone size are those of that table, while D and trimming were read from the DNA. This table has under 15,000 clones, approximately 82% appearing once. This chain links TRBV30 with TRBJ1-2; a possible D gene is TRBD1 (5 bases). Sequencing input: peripheral blood. This receptor was obtained from a human donor in a cohort sampled during active COVID-19. The CDR3 nucleotides are TGTGCCTGGAGTGGCCGGGGGGAAAGGATCTATGGCTACACCTTC. Amino acid sequence: CAWSGRGERIYGYTF.